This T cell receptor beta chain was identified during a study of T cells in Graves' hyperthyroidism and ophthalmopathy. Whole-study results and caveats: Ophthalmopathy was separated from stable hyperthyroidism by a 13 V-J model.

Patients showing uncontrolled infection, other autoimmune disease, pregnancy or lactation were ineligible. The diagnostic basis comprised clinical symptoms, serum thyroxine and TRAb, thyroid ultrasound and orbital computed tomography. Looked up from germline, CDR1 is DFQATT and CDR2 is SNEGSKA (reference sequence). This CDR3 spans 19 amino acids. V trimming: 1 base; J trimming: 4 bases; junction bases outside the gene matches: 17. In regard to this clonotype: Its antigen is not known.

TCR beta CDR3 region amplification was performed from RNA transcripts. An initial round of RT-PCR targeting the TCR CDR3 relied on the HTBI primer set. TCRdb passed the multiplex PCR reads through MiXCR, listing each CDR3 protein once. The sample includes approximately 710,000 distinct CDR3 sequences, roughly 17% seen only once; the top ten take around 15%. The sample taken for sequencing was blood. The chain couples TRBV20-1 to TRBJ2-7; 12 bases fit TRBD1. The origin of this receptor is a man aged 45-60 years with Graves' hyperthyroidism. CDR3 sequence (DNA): TGCAGTGCTAGAGCCGGGGACAGGGGGCACAACAACAACATTTACGAGCAGTACTTC. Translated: CSARAGDRGHNNNIYEQYF.